The clone carrying this T cell receptor beta chain was detected many times. This specimen belongs to a study of blood T cell repertoires in COVID-19. Across the study: Acute and convalescent COVID-19 specimens originated in the United States, Italy and Spain. The cDNA or gDNA used as material had been derived from T cells, B-cell-depleted T cells, or PBMCs.

CDR3 length equals 13 residues. Germline CDR1 is LGHDT and CDR2 is YNNKEL (reference sequence). Trimming removed 4 bases from V and 0 bases from J, with 6 bases in between. Source study methods: Reference gene primer amplification in the assay estimated nucleated cell counts. Assay used: immunoSEQ multiplex PCR; TCRdb lists only in-frame clones, some missing. V and J calls plus clone size are reproduced from that table; the DNA served to infer D and trimming. The table has about 130,000 clones, approximately 89% seen once; the top ten hold roughly 3.6%. The sequence derives from a woman between 55 and 75 years old with acute or convalescent COVID-19. V and J are TRBV3-1 (or the pseudogene TRBV3-2) and TRBJ1-1; D might be TRBD1 (5 bases). Sequenced input: peripheral blood. CDR3 protein: CASSRQLNTEAFF. CDR3 in DNA: TGTGCCAGCAGCCGACAGCTGAACACTGAAGCTTTCTTT.